This note documents a single T cell receptor (beta chain) sequence. Its antigen is unidentified. During the collection period, no donor immune events like infections were recorded. This sample is part of a study of identifying expanded T cells in peripheral blood. Whole-study findings and limits: Approximately 1.2 clones differed between technical replicates, versus 16.4 and 19 over time. Across healthy donors, higher total template counts meant significantly greater approximately two-week count variance.

The assay was immunoSEQ multiplex PCR, and TCRdb's table has in-frame clones only and misses some. The table has 85,000 to 100,000 clones, approximately 88% seen once. The sample taken for sequencing was blood. This clonotype originated in a person aged 18-69 years in good health.

Written as DNA, the CDR3 is TGTGCCAGCAGCGTAGGGCTAGCGGGAGGGACTGAGCAGTTCTTC. This sequence encodes CASSVGLAGGTEQFF. V gene TRBV9 combines with J gene TRBJ2-1; 12 bases fit TRBD2. Germline loops: CDR1 SGDLS, CDR2 YYNGEE. CDR3 size: 15 residues. The J segment lost 9 bases and the V segment lost 0 bases, leaving 4 bases of the junction unmatched.